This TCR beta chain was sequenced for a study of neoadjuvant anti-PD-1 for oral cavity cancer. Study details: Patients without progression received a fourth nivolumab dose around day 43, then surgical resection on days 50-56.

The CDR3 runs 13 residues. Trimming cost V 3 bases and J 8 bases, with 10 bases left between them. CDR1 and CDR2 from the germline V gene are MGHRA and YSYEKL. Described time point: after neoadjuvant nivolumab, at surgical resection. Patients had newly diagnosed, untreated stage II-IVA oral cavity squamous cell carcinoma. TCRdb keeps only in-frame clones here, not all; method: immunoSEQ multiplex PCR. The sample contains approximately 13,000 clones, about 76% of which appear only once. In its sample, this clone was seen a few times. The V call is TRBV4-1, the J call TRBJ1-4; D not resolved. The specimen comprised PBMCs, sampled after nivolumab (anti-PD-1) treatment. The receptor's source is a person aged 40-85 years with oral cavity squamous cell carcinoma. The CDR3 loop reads CASSQVEGEKLFF. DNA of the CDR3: TGCGCCAGCAGCCAGGTTGAAGGGGAAAAACTGTTTTTT.